The clone carrying this T cell receptor (beta chain) was detected only once. The germline gives CDR1 MNHEY, CDR2 SMNVEV (reference sequence). The length of the CDR3 is 13 residues. Trimming removed 8 bases at V and 0 bases at J, with 11 bases between. The sample comes from a study of blood T cell repertoires in COVID-19. The table came from immunoSEQ multiplex PCR; TCRdb's copy has only in-frame clones and leaves some out. The sample shows some 500,000 clones, less than 90% of them seen only once. Sequencing was performed on peripheral blood. The rearrangement joins TRBV27 to TRBJ2-7; possible D gene TRBD2, 7 bases. The receptor was isolated from a woman between 45 and 65 years old with COVID-19, enrolled during active disease. CDR3 region: CASRGASSYEQYF. The CDR3 DNA sequence: TGTGCCAGCCGGGGGGCCAGCTCCTACGAGCAGTACTTC.